This T cell receptor (beta chain) was profiled in a study of human T cells and chemical hapten exposure. For the study at large: Alopecia areata, totalis or universalis affected patients, mainly female. Study results and caveats: DPC sensitization left the count of TCRs above 1 in 1000 unchanged. Compared to controls, expanded TCRs made significantly more large clusters of similar CDR3s. Alopecia in all donors means immunity may differ from healthy individuals.

This CDR3 spans 15 amino acids. Per germline, CDR1 MNHNY and CDR2 SVGAGI (reference sequence). Unmatched junction bases numbered 8, after V lost 6 bases and J lost 5 bases. This clonotype was observed a handful of times. The antigen remains unidentified. As for time point: patch test 1, 2 weeks after DPC sensitization. Documented treatment: therapeutic diphenylcyclopropenone sensitization with weekly scalp DPC. TCRdb re-called the RACE reads with MiXCR, one entry per CDR3 protein. The sample yields tens of thousands of distinct CDR3 sequences, about 9.3% seen once. The chain carries TRBV6-6 and TRBJ2-3; TRBD2 agrees at 10 bases. The sequences come from whole blood, collected in connection with sensitization to the hapten diphenylcyclopropenone (DPC). This TCR was sampled from a woman aged 40 to 50 with alopecia areata. Some clones in this sample may be carry-over from other donors' samples. The CDR3 nucleotides read TGTGCCAGCAGCTGGGGGCTAGCGGGGGTAGATACGCAGTATTTT. Protein: CASSWGLAGVDTQYF.